These 30 T cell receptor beta chains originate from one sample sequenced in a study of Graves' ophthalmopathy and Graves' hyperthyroidism. Amplification targeted the TCR beta CDR3 regions, with RNA transcripts as the source material. After a first-round RT-PCR with HTBI primers, a second-round multiplex PCR was run. TCRdb re-called the multiplex PCR reads through MiXCR, storing one row per CDR3 protein. The sample lists approximately 700,000 distinct CDR3 sequences, around 40% occurring once. Sequencing was performed on peripheral blood. These receptors came from an adult man with Graves' ophthalmopathy.

In the case of this clonotype: A much larger clonotype is one base distant, so this may be a read error. The rearrangement links TRBV25-1 to TRBJ2-7, with 8 bases aligning to TRBD2. V lost 6 bases and J lost 2; bases outside the gene matches: 3. CDR1 is MGHDK and CDR2 is SYGVNS in the germline V gene. The CDR3 is 13 residues long. The chain's CDR3 is CASSVAGPYEQYF. CDR3 nucleotides: TGTGCCAGCAGCGTAGCGGGACCCTACGAGCAGTACTTC.

V and J are TRBV27 and TRBJ2-5; 7 positions match TRBD2. Germline CDR1 MNHEY, CDR2 SMNVEV (reference sequence). This CDR3 is 14 amino acids long. After removal of 5 bases from V and 4 bases from J, the junction contained 7 bases not matched to a gene. The CDR3 bases are TGTGCCAGCAGTCTCAACACGGGGGGAGAGACCCAGTACTTC. Protein product: CASSLNTGGETQYF.

Points on this clonotype: This may stem from a read error, because a much larger clone lies one nucleotide away. This chain links TRBV29-1 with TRBJ1-4; no reliable D call. V lost 0 bases and J 7 bases, leaving 12 bases between the germline ends. Looked up from germline, CDR1 is SQVTM and CDR2 is ANQGSEA. The CDR3 runs 14 residues. CDR3 region: CSVEDLLASEKLFF. In nucleotides, the CDR3 is TGCAGCGTTGAAGACCTCCTCGCCAGTGAAAAACTGTTTTTT.

In its sample, this clonotype was seen a few times. V is TRBV9 and J is TRBJ1-1; D perhaps matches TRBD1 (5 bases). CDR3 length: 17 amino acids. V lost 2 bases to trimming and J lost 4 bases, with 21 bases between them. Germline V gene data show CDR1 as SGDLS and CDR2 as YYNGEE. The CDR3 coding sequence is TGTGCCAGCAGCGTGGGGGGGGACGTTGCCCTCAGCACTGAAGCTTTCTTT. This gives the protein CASSVGGDVALSTEAFF.

The gene calls are TRBV7-9 and TRBJ1-4; TRBD1 aligns across 7 bases. The J call may be mistaken, given a closer DNA end match to TRBJ2-2. Germline CDR1 reads SEHNR; CDR2 reads FQNEAQ (reference sequence). CDR3 length: 15 amino acids. The CDR3, as DNA: TGTGCCAGCAGCCAAGGGGGCTTGGGTACCGGGGAGCTGTTTTTT. Translated: CASSQGGLGTGELFF.

This clonotype occurred a few times. The chain uses TRBV7-2 and TRBJ2-7, with TRBD2 identical over 7 bases. The length of the CDR3 is 15 residues. The V gene's germline CDR1 is SGHTA and CDR2 FQGNSA. V shed 3 bases, J shed 4 bases, and the junction held 9 bases outside the gene matches. The CDR3 sequence: CASSFQSGNEYEQYF. For the CDR3, the DNA is TGTGCCAGCAGCTTTCAAAGCGGGAACGAATACGAGCAGTACTTC.

The chain employs TRBV2 and TRBJ2-5, with D possibly called TRBD1 or TRBD2 (5 bases each). The V gene lost 2 bases and the J gene lost 5 bases, with 27 bases spanning the gap. This CDR3 has 19 residues. In germline, CDR1 is SNHLY, CDR2 FYNNEI. CDR3 DNA: TGTGCCAGCAGTGAACTGGGACCCCTTCAAGGGTTTCGCAGGGAGACCCAGTACTTC. Translated, it gives CASSELGPLQGFRRETQYF. Full variable domain (rest looked up from reference TRBV2 and TRBJ2-5): EPEVTQTPSHQVTQMGQEVILRCVPISNHLYFYWYRQILGQKVEFLVSFYNNEISEKSEIFDDQFSVERPDGSNFTLKIRSTKLEDSAMYFCASSELGPLQGFRRETQYFGPGTRLLVL.

The chain combines TRBV29-1 with TRBJ1-6; 8 positions agree with TRBD1. Germline lookup yields CDR1 SQVTM and CDR2 ANQGSEA. CDR3 length: 14 amino acids. J lost 7 bases, V lost 8 bases, and 10 bases had no gene match. The CDR3 loop is CSSSRTGSNSPLHF. CDR3 nucleotide sequence: TGCAGCAGTTCCAGGACAGGGTCGAATTCACCCCTCCACTTT.

J is TRBJ1-2 and V is TRBV2; tentative D call: TRBD1 (5 bases). The CDR3 sequence is 13 residues long. In germline, CDR1 is SNHLY, CDR2 FYNNEI. Between the trimmed V and J ends, which lost 5 bases and 4 bases, there was a span of 11 bases. CDR3: CASSQQDGYGYTF. The CDR3 DNA follows: TGTGCCAGCAGTCAACAGGACGGCTATGGCTACACCTTC.

This sequence joins TRBV25-1 and TRBJ1-5; perhaps TRBD1 as D (6 bases). This CDR3 has 14 amino acids. Per germline, CDR1 MGHDK and CDR2 SYGVNS. Trimming stripped 3 bases from V and 11 bases from J, with 17 bases between. CDR3 sequence (DNA): TGTGCCAGCAGTGATCCCCGCACAGGGCGAACCCAGCATTTT. It translates to CASSDPRTGRTQHF.

In its sample, this clonotype was seen a few times. The J gene is TRBJ2-5, the V gene TRBV9; TRBD2 aligns across 11 bases. The CDR3 extends over 15 amino acids. Germline V gene data show CDR1 as SGDLS and CDR2 as YYNGEE. With 3 bases clipped from V and 2 bases from J, the junction kept 3 bases outside the gene matches. The CDR3 coding sequence is TGTGCCAGCAGCGCTAGCGGGGGGCCGCAAGAGACCCAGTACTTC. The encoded protein is CASSASGGPQETQYF.

This clonotype was counted at least ten times. The chain recombines TRBV29-1 with TRBJ2-5; 9 nucleotides agree with TRBD2. After removal of 8 bases from V and 3 bases from J, the junction contained 7 bases not matched to a gene. The CDR3 runs to 13 residues. Germline loops: CDR1 SQVTM, CDR2 ANQGSEA. CDR3 coding DNA: TGCAGCCTTTCGACTAGCGGTAAAGAGACCCAGTACTTC. Translation gives CSLSTSGKETQYF.

In DNA, the CDR3 is TGTGCCTGGAGACTAGCGGGAGACACCGGGGAGCTGTTTTTT. Protein product: CAWRLAGDTGELFF. The chain recombines TRBV7-9 with TRBJ2-2; 12 nucleotides line up with TRBD2. The CDR3 loop spans 14 amino acids. The trim removed 11 bases at V and 3 bases at J, leaving 4 bases unmatched. CDR1 and CDR2 from the germline V gene are SEHNR and FQNEAQ (reference sequence).

The chain has TRBV20-1 and TRBJ2-2; TRBD1 matches at 9 bases. The CDR3 covers 13 residues. CDR1 is DFQATT and CDR2 is SNEGSKA in the germline V gene (reference sequence). Trimming took 5 bases from V and 7 from J; bases not matched to a gene: 5. The CDR3 bases are TGCAGTGCTTCCGGACAGGGGTTCGGGGAGCTGTTTTTT. Amino acid sequence: CSASGQGFGELFF.

This chain links TRBV28 with TRBJ1-1; 7 bases fit TRBD1. The CDR3 is made up of 15 amino acids. V was pared by 6 bases and J by 4 bases, with 11 bases of the junction left unmatched. CDR1 and CDR2 (germline): MDHEN, SYDVKM. DNA of the CDR3: TGTGCCAGCAGACTTACAGGGGTATCAGGCACTGAAGCTTTCTTT. Protein product: CASRLTGVSGTEAFF.

The chain has TRBV20-1 and TRBJ2-5; 14 bases agree with TRBD2. The V gene end was trimmed by 4 bases and the J gene end by 4 bases; junction bases not matched to a gene: 5. CDR3 length: 15 residues. In germline, CDR1 is DFQATT, CDR2 SNEGSKA (reference sequence). The DNA of the CDR3 is TGCAGTGCTACCGGGACTAGCGGGAGTTTAGAGACCCAGTACTTC. Protein sequence: CSATGTSGSLETQYF.

The CDR3: CASSSTGPEYTF. As DNA, the CDR3 is TGTGCCAGCAGCTCGACAGGCCCGGAATACACCTTC. The V call is TRBV2, the J call TRBJ1-2, with D perhaps TRBD1 (6 bases). The CDR3 sequence is 12 residues long. Looked up from germline, CDR1 is SNHLY and CDR2 is FYNNEI. V lost 6 bases and J 11 bases, leaving 16 bases between the germline ends. Looking up the rest from reference TRBV2 and TRBJ1-2 gives the full variable domain: EPEVTQTPSHQVTQMGQEVILRCVPISNHLYFYWYRQILGQKVEFLVSFYNNEISEKSEIFDDQFSVERPDGSNFTLKIRSTKLEDSAMYFCASSSTGPEYTFGSGTRLTVV.

The genes are TRBV29-1 and TRBJ2-2; 7 bases line up with TRBD2. Germline V CDR1 and CDR2: SQVTM, ANQGSEA. The trim removed 5 bases at V and 6 bases at J, leaving 6 bases unmatched. The CDR3 runs 13 residues. The CDR3, as DNA: TGCAGCGTTAATACGGGGAGGGCCGGGGAGCTGTTTTTT. Protein product: CSVNTGRAGELFF.

This clonotype has only a few counts. The chain combines TRBV24-1 with TRBJ2-7; D is uncertain. This CDR3 is 13 amino acids long. V was pared by 11 bases and J by 2 bases, with 15 bases between. Germline V gives CDR1 KGHDR, CDR2 SFDVKD. CDR3 in DNA: TGTGCCAGCAGCGACCAGAATACCTACGAGCAGTACTTC. It yields the protein CASSDQNTYEQYF.

The chain is built from TRBV28 and TRBJ1-2, with D uncertain. The ends were cut back, 4 bases at V and 5 bases at J, with 8 bases in the middle. Germline assignment: CDR1 MDHEN and CDR2 SYDVKM. The CDR3 loop spans 12 amino acids. This chain's CDR3 is CASSSSVYGYTF. Written as DNA, the CDR3 is TGTGCCAGCAGTTCCTCCGTTTATGGCTACACCTTC.

Notes on this clonotype: This may be a read error: a much more frequent sequence differs by one nucleotide. The rearrangement uses TRBV6-1 and TRBJ1-2; D is uncertain. The germline V gene has CDR1 MNHNS and CDR2 SASEGT. The CDR3 runs 12 residues. V lost 0 bases and J lost 3, with 2 bases in between. CDR3 coding DNA: TGTGCCAGCAGTGAAGCGTACTATGGCTACACCTTC. Its protein product is CASSEAYYGYTF.

This clonotype was picked up many times. The chain joins TRBV5-1 to TRBJ2-7, with 7 bases that match TRBD2. With V trimmed by 2 bases and J by 2 bases, 1 base remained unmatched. Germline CDR1 is SGHRS and CDR2 is YFSETQ. The CDR3 totals 13 residues. CDR3 DNA sequence: TGCGCCAGCAGCTTTGCGGGAGCCTACGAGCAGTACTTC. Protein sequence: CASSFAGAYEQYF.

This clonotype was seen repeatedly, ten times or more. V is TRBV15 and J is TRBJ1-1, with D possibly TRBD1 on 5 matching bases. CDR3 length: 15 amino acids. Germline V lookup: CDR1 LNHNV, CDR2 YYDKDF (reference sequence). Trimming shortened V by 0 bases and J by 8 bases, and 16 bases separated the two germline ends. CDR3 nucleotide sequence: TGTGCCACCAGCAGAGATGGGACCTTTGCACACGAAGCTTTCTTT. Its translation: CATSRDGTFAHEAFF.

The genes are TRBV9 and TRBJ1-2; 9 positions match TRBD1. The V and J ends lost 4 bases and 4 bases, in that order; junction bases with no gene match: 8. The length of the CDR3 is 15 residues. Germline V gives CDR1 SGDLS, CDR2 YYNGEE. CDR3 residues: CASSHGQGIGYGYTF. The CDR3 DNA reads as TGTGCCAGCAGCCACGGACAGGGGATCGGCTATGGCTACACCTTC.

As for this clonotype: A much larger clone differs by one base, so this may be a read error. A read error is likely, as this CDR3 ends without the conserved phenylalanine or tryptophan. This chain connects TRBV7-9 to TRBJ1-1; the D gene is possibly TRBD1 (5 bases). V dropped 5 bases and J dropped 4 bases, with 8 bases sitting between them. Germline CDR1 reads SEHNR; CDR2 reads FQNEAQ (reference sequence). The CDR3 extends over 12 amino acids. The CDR3 loop reads CASSPGVTEAFS. The CDR3 bases are TGTGCCAGCAGCCCGGGGGTCACTGAAGCTTTCTCT.

The table lists this clonotype with many counts. The CDR3 here is CASSPRDGSSYEQYF. The CDR3 nucleotides are TGTGCCAGCAGCCCCCGAGACGGGAGCTCCTACGAGCAGTACTTC. The rearrangement links TRBV7-9 to TRBJ2-7, with TRBD2 as a possible D gene (6 bases). V was pared by 5 bases and J by 0 bases, with 14 bases between. Per the germline V gene, CDR1 is SEHNR and CDR2 is FQNEAQ (reference sequence). This CDR3 region has 15 residues. The variable domain in full, with the rest retrieved from reference TRBV7-9 and TRBJ2-7, is DTGVSQNPRHKITKRGQNVTFRCDPISEHNRLYWYRQTLGQGPEFLTYFQNEAQLEKSRLLSDRFSAERPKGSFSTLEIQRTEQGDSAMYLCASSPRDGSSYEQYFGPGTRLTVT.

This sequence joins TRBV10-2 and TRBJ2-6; weak D call: TRBD1 (6 bases). The ends were cut back, 0 bases at V and 5 bases at J, with 8 bases in the middle. The CDR3 is 15 residues long. In germline, CDR1 is WSHSY, CDR2 SAAADI. In nucleotides, the CDR3 is TGCGCCAGCAGTGAGTCAGGGGGTTGGGCCAACGTCCTGACTTTC. Translating gives CASSESGGWANVLTF.

The chain joins TRBV2 to TRBJ1-1, with D tentatively TRBD1 (6 bases). The CDR3 has 15 amino acids. V was pared by 5 bases and J by 3 bases, with 16 bases between. Germline V gives CDR1 SNHLY, CDR2 FYNNEI. The CDR3 region is CASSPLAGGDTEAFF. Written as DNA, the CDR3 is TGTGCCAGCAGTCCCCTAGCGGGGGGCGACACTGAAGCTTTCTTT.

Only a few counts were recorded for this clonotype. The V gene is TRBV9, the J gene TRBJ1-6; D not certain. Germline V gene lookup returns CDR1 SGDLS and CDR2 YYNGEE. Trimming left V 4 bases short and J 10 bases short, with 15 bases between. The CDR3 totals 14 residues. This CDR3 is CASSLFGRESPLHF. In DNA form, the CDR3 reads TGTGCCAGCAGCCTCTTCGGACGGGAATCACCCCTCCACTTT.

On this clonotype itself: Sequence at one end of the junction differs from germline and may be a read error. The V call is TRBV10-1, the J call TRBJ2-7; D not resolved. The CDR3 has 13 amino acids. CDR1 and CDR2 (germline): WNHNN, SYGVQD (reference sequence). This chain's CDR3 is CASSIGFPYEQYF. CDR3 sequence (DNA): TGTGCCAGTAGTATCGGGTTCCCCTACGAGCAGTACTTC.